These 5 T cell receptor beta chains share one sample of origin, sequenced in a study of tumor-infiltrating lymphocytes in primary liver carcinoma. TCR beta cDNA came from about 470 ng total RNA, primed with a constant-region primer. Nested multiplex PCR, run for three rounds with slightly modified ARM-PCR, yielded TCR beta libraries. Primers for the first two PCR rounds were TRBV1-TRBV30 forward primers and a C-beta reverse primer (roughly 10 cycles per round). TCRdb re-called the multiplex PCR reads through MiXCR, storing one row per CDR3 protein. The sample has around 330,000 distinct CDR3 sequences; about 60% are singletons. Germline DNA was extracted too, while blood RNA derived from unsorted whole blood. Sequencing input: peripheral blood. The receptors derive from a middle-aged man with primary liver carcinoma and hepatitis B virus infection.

The CDR3 loop reads CASSLSGRGVETQYF. DNA for the CDR3: TGTGCCAGCAGCCTTAGCGGGAGGGGGGTAGAGACCCAGTACTTC. The gene calls are TRBV5-4 and TRBJ2-5; 11 nucleotides align to TRBD2. V shed 4 bases and J 4 bases; nucleotides not matched to a gene: 6. This CDR3 has 15 residues. Germline values: CDR1 SGHNT, CDR2 YYREEE (reference sequence).

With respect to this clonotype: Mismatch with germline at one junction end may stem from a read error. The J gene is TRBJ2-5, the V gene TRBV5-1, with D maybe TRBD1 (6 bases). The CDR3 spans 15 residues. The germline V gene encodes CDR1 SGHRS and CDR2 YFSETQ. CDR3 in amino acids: CASSPSGVVVETRYF. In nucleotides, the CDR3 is TGCGCCAGCAGCCCTTCAGGGGTGGTGGTAGAGACCCGGTACTTC.

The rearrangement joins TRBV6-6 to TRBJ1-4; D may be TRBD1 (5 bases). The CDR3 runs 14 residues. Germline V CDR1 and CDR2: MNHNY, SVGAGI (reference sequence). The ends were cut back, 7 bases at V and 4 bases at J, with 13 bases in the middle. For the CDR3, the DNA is TGTGCCAGCACGACCGGGGCCAATAATGAAAAACTGTTTTTT. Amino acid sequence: CASTTGANNEKLFF.

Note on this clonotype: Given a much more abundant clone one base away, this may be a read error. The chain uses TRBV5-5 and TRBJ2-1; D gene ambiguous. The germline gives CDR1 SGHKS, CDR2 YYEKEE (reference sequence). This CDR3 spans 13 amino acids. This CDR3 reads CASSLAGYNEQIF. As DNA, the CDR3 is TGTGCCAGCAGCTTGGCCGGCTACAATGAGCAGATCTTC.

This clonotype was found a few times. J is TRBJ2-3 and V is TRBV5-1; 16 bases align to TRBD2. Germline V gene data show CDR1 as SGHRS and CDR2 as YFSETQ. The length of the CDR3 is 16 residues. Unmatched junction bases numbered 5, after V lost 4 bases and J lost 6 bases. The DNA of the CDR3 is TGCGCCAGCAGCGCGGGACTAGCGGGAGGGATGGATACGCAGTATTTT. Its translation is CASSAGLAGGMDTQYF.